The text below deals with one T cell receptor beta chain. Antigen specificity is unknown. Other nucleotide sequences in the sample specify the same CDR3. Germline assignment: CDR1 MNHEY and CDR2 SVGAGI. This CDR3 has 13 amino acids. Trimming shortened V by 2 bases and J by 0 bases, and 5 bases separated the two germline ends. This sample was included in a study of graft-versus-host responses after intestinal transplantation. Findings of the study overall: GvH clones detected in recipient marrow included some appearing first in ileum or blood.

The repertoire was sequenced with immunoSEQ multiplex PCR; TCRdb's copy has only in-frame clones and lacks some. The sample records more than 65,000 clones, over 85% being singletons. This chain links TRBV6-5 with TRBJ2-7; no clear D. This sequence originates from a human donor who received an intestinal transplant. Sequencing was performed on unstimulated CD8+ T cells sorted from spleen or lymph node cells, taken before intestinal transplant. CDR3 loop: CASSYGPSYEQYF. CDR3 in DNA: TGTGCCAGCAGTTACGGACCCTCCTACGAGCAGTACTTC.